This TCR beta chain was sequenced for a study of cytomegalovirus exposure and HLA in healthy donors. Amplification used 60 Vbeta primers and 13 Jbeta primers. Study processing details: The count from a later analysis was 60 million to 85 million unique TCR beta chains, some 11 million of them shared. TCRdb keeps only in-frame clones here, not all; method: immunoSEQ multiplex PCR. V, J and clone size reflect that table, while D and trimming were determined from the DNA. The sample gives 90,000 to 120,000 clones, under 80% of which show up once; around 15% is in the top ten. V was clipped by 8 bases and J by 7 bases, with 15 bases between them. CDR1 is MNHNS and CDR2 is SASEGT in the germline V gene. This CDR3 has 13 residues.

This clonotype was obtained from a woman aged 40-49 years in good health and CMV-seropositive. Input material: PBMCs. The chain employs TRBV6-1 and TRBJ1-5; tentatively, D is TRBD1 (6 bases). CDR3 nucleotide sequence: TGTGCCAGCGAACCGGGACACCCACAGCCCCAGCATTTT. Translating gives CASEPGHPQPQHF.